The 3 T cell receptor beta chains below come from one sample, sequenced in a study of T cells in Graves' hyperthyroidism and ophthalmopathy. RNA transcripts gave rise to amplified TCR beta CDR3 regions. First-round RT-PCR with HTBI primers amplified the TCR CDR3 region. In TCRdb, the multiplex PCR reads were re-called with MiXCR into one record per CDR3 protein. Among fewer than 500,000 distinct CDR3 sequences, approximately 12% were seen once, and the ten largest hold less than 25%. Sample: blood. These receptors originate from a man younger than 45 with Graves' hyperthyroidism that later progressed to Graves' ophthalmopathy.

The chain uses TRBV27 and TRBJ2-7; D not resolved. The germline V gene encodes CDR1 MNHEY and CDR2 SMNVEV (reference sequence). The CDR3 runs 13 residues. Trimming took 4 bases from V and 1 from J, leaving 8 bases between them. The CDR3 is CASSSLGSYEQYF. In DNA form, the CDR3 reads TGTGCCAGCAGTTCCCTGGGGTCCTACGAGCAGTACTTC.

This clonotype was seen repeatedly, ten times or more. The chain employs TRBV2 and TRBJ2-3; D is unclear. The ends were cut back, 7 bases at V and 3 bases at J, with 5 bases in the middle. The CDR3 is made up of 11 amino acids. Germline values: CDR1 SNHLY, CDR2 FYNNEI. The CDR3: CASTKTDTQYF. Written as DNA, the CDR3 is TGTGCCAGCACCAAGACAGATACGCAGTATTTT. Based on the CDR3 plus reference TRBV2 and TRBJ2-3, the full variable domain is EPEVTQTPSHQVTQMGQEVILRCVPISNHLYFYWYRQILGQKVEFLVSFYNNEISEKSEIFDDQFSVERPDGSNFTLKIRSTKLEDSAMYFCASTKTDTQYFGPGTRLTVL.

This clonotype was seen ten or more times. The V gene is TRBV7-9, the J gene TRBJ2-5; D is undetermined. This CDR3 is built from 12 residues. CDR1 is SEHNR, CDR2 FQNEAQ, per germline (reference sequence). Between the trimmed V and J ends, which lost 5 bases and 5 bases, there was a span of 9 bases. CDR3 region: CASSQNLETQYF. The CDR3 bases are TGTGCCAGCAGCCAAAATCTTGAGACCCAGTACTTC.